This T cell receptor beta chain was identified in a study of blood T cell repertoires in COVID-19. Overall study: The origin of the acute and convalescent COVID-19 samples was the United States, Italy and Spain.

Trimming left V 3 bases short and J 0 bases short, with 8 bases between. This CDR3 region has 14 residues. In germline, CDR1 is SGHAT, CDR2 FQDESV (reference sequence). The protocol was immunoSEQ multiplex PCR, while the TCRdb copy is restricted to in-frame clones and leaves out a portion. The sample holds about 150,000 clones, 70% to 90% seen once. A few counts support this clone. The Seattle patients joined while their infection was active and were tracked longitudinally afterward. The TCR sequence derives from a woman in her fifties or sixties with COVID-19, enrolled during active disease. This chain uses TRBV11-1 with TRBJ1-1; the D gene is possibly TRBD1 (6 bases). The sample consisted of peripheral blood. The CDR3 DNA is TGTGCCAGCAGCTTGGACAGTTTGAACACTGAAGCTTTCTTT. Translation: CASSLDSLNTEAFF.